What follows are 3 T cell receptor beta chains derived from one specimen sequenced in a study of cytomegalovirus exposure and HLA in healthy donors. The study ran its PCR with 60 Vbeta and 13 Jbeta primers. Produced via immunoSEQ multiplex PCR; TCRdb's table is partial and in-frame only. This sample has under 200,000 clones, with more than 75% found just once. The sequenced material came from PBMCs. All receptors derive from a girl aged 2 to 10 in good health and CMV-seropositive.

The chain couples TRBV28 to TRBJ1-5; 10 nucleotides match TRBD1. CDR1 is MDHEN, CDR2 SYDVKM, per germline. This CDR3 comprises 15 residues. V trimming: 2 bases; J trimming: 4 bases; junction bases outside the gene matches: 2. The CDR3 reads CASSLPGQGNQPQHF. The CDR3 nucleotides read TGTGCCAGCAGTTTACCGGGACAGGGGAATCAGCCCCAGCATTTT.

This rearrangement joins TRBV9 to TRBJ2-1; 7 bases map to TRBD1. The V gene end was trimmed by 3 bases and the J gene end by 3 bases; junction bases not matched to a gene: 6. Germline V CDR1 and CDR2: SGDLS, YYNGEE. CDR3 size: 15 residues. As DNA, the CDR3 is TGTGCCAGCAGCGGACCGACAGGGAACTACAATGAGCAGTTCTTC. As protein: CASSGPTGNYNEQFF.

The gene calls are TRBV5-4 and TRBJ2-3, with 9 bases that match TRBD2. The V gene's germline CDR1 is SGHNT and CDR2 YYREEE (reference sequence). CDR3 length: 15 amino acids. Trimming at V came to 3 bases and at J to 2 bases, leaving 4 bases not matched to a gene. The CDR3 nucleotides read TGTGCCAGCAGCTCGACTAGCGGATACACAGATACGCAGTATTTT. This translates into CASSSTSGYTDTQYF.